This T cell receptor beta chain was recovered during a study of T cell clonality in common variable immunodeficiency. This clone was detected many times. Its antigen is not known. The read stops 3 residues short of the end of the CDR3; the missing end is completed from the germline J gene. Sequenced by immunoSEQ multiplex PCR; TCRdb stores in-frame clones only, minus some. The profile covers about 52,000 clones, none occurring a single time. General study points: T cell subpopulation sequencing would be needed to explain CVID clonality. Links between repertoire features and CVID complications were heterogeneity-limited.

The CDR3 extends over 16 amino acids. CDR1 and CDR2 from the germline V gene are KGHSH and LQKENI. V lost 3 bases to trimming and J lost 1 base, with 10 bases between them. This chain joins TRBV18 and TRBJ2-6, with a weak D call TRBD1 (6 bases). This TCR was sampled from a person aged 18 to 69 in good health. The sequenced sample was peripheral blood mononuclear cells. The CDR3 sequence is CASSPQGLSGANVLTF. The covered CDR3 bases are TGTGCCAGCTCACCCCAGGGGTTATCTGGGGCCAACGTC.